The clone carrying this TCR beta chain came up a few times. Its antigen is unidentified. The sample originates from a study of vaccination and CD4 T cells after COVID-19. About the research overall: The stimulus for the cells was overlapping spike peptides derived from SARS-CoV-2, HCoV-NL63, HCoV-OC43 and HCoV-229E. A CEFX pool, an HIV-1 Nef pool, or else no peptide went into the control cultures.

General study findings and limits: There was no significant change from about 22 to 38 median reactive clonotypes.

As to treatment: 10-day PBMC culture with coronavirus spike peptide pools or control peptides (ViraFEST assay). Two million PBMCs were grown per well alongside 7.5 to 10 IU/ml IL-2 and roughly 9.3 ug/ml peptide pools. The CDR3 is 14 amino acids. The germline V and J ends were trimmed by 6 bases and 2 bases, with 11 bases remaining between them. The germline CDR1 and CDR2 sequences are MNHNS and SASEGT. The Oncomine TCR Beta short-read assay was applied to DNA of cultured CD4+ T cells. Each CDR3 protein gets one entry after TCRdb re-called the PCR reads with MiXCR. The sample lists about 15,000 distinct CDR3 sequences, under 60% occurring once.

Input material: CD4+ T cells from blood, cultured in vitro. The genes are TRBV6-1 and TRBJ1-3; possibly TRBD1 for D (5 bases). This clonotype was obtained from a human donor who had recovered from COVID-19. The CDR3 region has the DNA TGTGCCAGCAGGTCCCGGGACGCTGGAAACACCATATATTTT. Amino acids: CASRSRDAGNTIYF.